These 27 T cell receptor beta chains came from one sample sequenced in a study of T-cell reconstitution after alpha-beta-depleted transplantation in children. Unique molecular identifiers featured in how the TCRbeta library was prepared. TCRdb re-called the PCR reads through MiXCR, storing one row per CDR3 protein. This sample has about 470,000 distinct CDR3 sequences, with 43% found just once. Sequencing used PBMCs, obtained before TCRalphabeta/CD19-depleted stem cell transplant. Receptors were obtained from a girl aged 2 to 9 with aplastic anemia, due to receive a stem cell transplant.

This chain connects TRBV5-1 to TRBJ2-5; 7 bases line up with TRBD2. This CDR3 region has 14 residues. Per the germline V gene, CDR1 is SGHRS and CDR2 is YFSETQ. With 5 bases clipped from V and 5 bases from J, the junction kept 9 bases outside the gene matches. The CDR3 bases are TGCGCCAGCAGAGAGGGAGGGCCGAGTGAGACCCAGTACTTC. Translated, it gives CASREGGPSETQYF.

This clonotype was counted only a few times. The rearrangement links TRBV29-1 to TRBJ1-1, with D possibly being TRBD1 (6 bases). CDR1 SQVTM and CDR2 ANQGSEA come from the germline V gene. The CDR3 spans 14 residues. V lost 4 bases to trimming and J lost 11 bases, with 23 bases between them. The CDR3 nucleotides are TGCAGCGTTGCCCTGGGGGGCCCGGCGGGGGCCGCTTTCTTT. The encoded protein is CSVALGGPAGAAFF. Combining the CDR3 with reference TRBV29-1 and TRBJ1-1 gives the whole variable domain SAVISQKPSRDICQRGTSLTIQCQVDSQVTMMFWYRQQPGQSLTLIATANQGSEATYESGFVIDKFPISRPNLTFSTLTVSNMSPEDSSIYLCSVALGGPAGAAFFGQGTRLTVV.

The rearrangement joins TRBV6-5 to TRBJ1-4; 7 nucleotides match TRBD1. The V gene's germline CDR1 is MNHEY and CDR2 SVGAGI. The CDR3 has 15 residues. Losses at the gene ends were 0 bases for V and 7 bases for J; bases not matched to a gene: 5. Here the CDR3 DNA reads TGTGCCAGCAGTTACTCGGCAGGGGGAGGTGAAAAACTGTTTTTT. It yields the protein CASSYSAGGGEKLFF.

V gene TRBV5-5 combines with J gene TRBJ2-1; 8 bases align to TRBD2. V gave up 0 bases and J gave up 0 bases; unmatched junction bases: 8. Germline V lookup: CDR1 SGHKS, CDR2 YYEKEE (reference sequence). CDR3 length equals 18 residues. The CDR3 nucleotides are TGTGCCAGCAGCTTGGAGGCGCCTAGCGGGTTCTCCTACAATGAGCAGTTCTTC. Its protein product is CASSLEAPSGFSYNEQFF. Full variable domain (outside the CDR3, taken from reference TRBV5-5 and TRBJ2-1): DAGVTQSPTHLIKTRGQQVTLRCSPISGHKSVSWYQQVLGQGPQFIFQYYEKEERGRGNFPDRFSARQFPNYSSELNVNALLLGDSALYLCASSLEAPSGFSYNEQFFGPGTRLTVL.

To note about this clonotype: Possible read error: a much larger clone is one base away. This chain connects TRBV14 to TRBJ2-3; a weak D match, TRBD1 (6 bases). From germline, CDR1 is SGHDN and CDR2 FVKESK. The V end was cut by 5 bases, the J end by 2 bases, with 17 bases between. The CDR3 is 16 amino acids. This chain's CDR3 is CASSRQTGSFTDTQYF. In DNA, the CDR3 is TGTGCCAGCAGCAGGCAGACAGGAAGTTTCACAGATACGCAGTATTTT.

The chain couples TRBV20-1 to TRBJ2-3, with D possibly TRBD2 on 6 matching bases. V was cut by 5 bases and J by 3 bases, with 9 bases left in between. The CDR3 spans 12 residues. CDR1 is DFQATT, CDR2 SNEGSKA, per germline (reference sequence). Here the CDR3 DNA reads TGCAGTGCTGGGAGCGGGACAGATACGCAGTATTTT. Encoded protein: CSAGSGTDTQYF.

This clonotype has just a few counts. The J gene is TRBJ2-7, the V gene TRBV20-1; possible D gene TRBD1, 7 bases. Germline lookup yields CDR1 DFQATT and CDR2 SNEGSKA (reference sequence). This CDR3 comprises 15 residues. V was shortened by 0 bases and J by 4 bases, with 16 bases between the two germline ends. The CDR3 spells CSARDQAGGLYEQYF. CDR3 DNA sequence: TGCAGTGCTAGAGATCAGGCAGGGGGGCTTTACGAGCAGTACTTC.

The V call is TRBV5-8, the J call TRBJ2-1, with TRBD2 matching 14 bases. The CDR3 is made up of 16 amino acids. Germline lookup yields CDR1 SGHTS and CDR2 YDEGEE. V was clipped by 5 bases and J by 8 bases; unmatched bases: 9. The CDR3: CASRLFRGLAGDEQFF. The CDR3 DNA sequence: TGTGCCAGCAGACTTTTTCGGGGACTAGCGGGAGATGAGCAGTTCTTC.

V gene TRBV12-3 or TRBV12-4 combines with J gene TRBJ1-5; D not resolved. This CDR3 is 15 amino acids long. Between the trimmed V and J ends, which lost 3 bases and 1 base, there was a span of 10 bases. CDR3 sequence: CASSFNVGSNQPQHF. Written as DNA, the CDR3 is TGTGCCAGCAGTTTCAATGTGGGAAGCAATCAGCCCCAGCATTTT.

Of note for this clonotype: A much larger clone sits a single nucleotide away, making a read error possible. The V and J genes are TRBV20-1 and TRBJ1-2; D is perhaps TRBD1 (5 bases). V dropped 5 bases and J dropped 9 bases, with 19 bases sitting between them. Germline CDR1 and CDR2: DFQATT and SNEGSKA (reference sequence). The CDR3 loop spans 13 amino acids. The CDR3 nucleotides read TGCAGTGCTTCCGGGGGGTCCCATCATAGCTACACCTTC. It yields the protein CSASGGSHHSYTF.

Ten or more counts support this clonotype. The V gene is TRBV5-1, the J gene TRBJ1-1; TRBD1 agrees at 7 bases. Looked up from germline, CDR1 is SGHRS and CDR2 is YFSETQ. CDR3 length: 13 residues. V shed 4 bases and J 3 bases; nucleotides not matched to a gene: 3. The CDR3, as DNA: TGCGCCAGCAGCCACGGACAGGACACTGAAGCTTTCTTT. Amino acid sequence: CASSHGQDTEAFF.

This clonotype was detected a few times. V usage is TRBV6-1 and J usage is TRBJ1-5; TRBD1 is a possible D gene (6 bases). Trimming stripped 7 bases from V and 5 bases from J, with 12 bases between. The CDR3 is 13 amino acids. The germline CDR1 and CDR2 sequences are MNHNS and SASEGT. The DNA of the CDR3 is TGTGCCAGCATCGGGGGGCCTTATCAGCCCCAGCATTTT. Its translation is CASIGGPYQPQHF.

The chain has TRBV21-1 and TRBJ1-3; TRBD1 was called by the table and not checked on the DNA. TRBV21-1 is labeled a pseudogene. The CDR3 is 16 amino acids. The CDR3 DNA sequence: TGTGCCAGCAGTCGACAGGGCGCGAGACGGGGAAACACCATATATTTT. This sequence encodes CASSRQGARRGNTIYF.

This clonotype has more than one count but fewer than ten. This chain connects TRBV3-1 to TRBJ2-4; D not resolved. The V gene lost 0 bases and the J gene lost 0 bases, with 9 bases spanning the gap. Per germline, CDR1 LGHDT and CDR2 YNNKEL (reference sequence). The length of the CDR3 is 16 residues. CDR3 sequence: CASSQDMGLAKNIQYF. The CDR3 DNA reads TGTGCCAGCAGCCAAGATATGGGATTAGCCAAAAACATTCAGTACTTC.

In this sample, this clonotype turned up many times. This chain joins TRBV2 and TRBJ2-3; D is possibly TRBD1 (5 bases). V gave up 0 bases and J gave up 4 bases, with 8 bases separating them. CDR1 and CDR2 (germline): SNHLY, FYNNEI. The length of the CDR3 is 14 residues. CDR3: CASSEASGPDTQYF. The CDR3 bases are TGTGCCAGCAGTGAAGCGTCAGGGCCAGATACGCAGTATTTT.

This clonotype was counted a few times. The chain uses TRBV10-3 and TRBJ2-1; 11 nucleotides line up with TRBD2. Losses at the gene ends were 4 bases for V and 3 bases for J; bases not matched to a gene: 11. The CDR3 sequence is 18 residues long. The germline V gene encodes CDR1 ENHRY and CDR2 SYGVKD. Here the CDR3 DNA reads TGTGCCATCAGTGCCCCGGATAGCGGGGGGGCCGTCTACAATGAGCAGTTCTTC. It encodes CAISAPDSGGAVYNEQFF.

This chain joins TRBV28 and TRBJ2-7; D ambiguous. The CDR3 has 12 amino acids. V lost 1 base and J 4 bases, leaving 5 bases between the germline ends. Germline loops: CDR1 MDHEN, CDR2 SYDVKM. In nucleotides, the CDR3 is TGTGCCAGCAGTTTATTGAGGTACGAGCAGTACTTC. This codes for CASSLLRYEQYF.

The table lists this clonotype with a few counts. Just one base apart from a much larger clone, this may be a read error. This chain links TRBV12-3 or TRBV12-4 with TRBJ1-2; D is unclear. The CDR3 length is 13 residues. CDR3: CASSLKGSYGYPF. CDR3 DNA sequence: TGTGCCAGCAGTTTAAAGGGCTCCTATGGCTACCCCTTC.

This sequence joins TRBV6-5 and TRBJ2-2, with a weak D call TRBD1 (6 bases). The ends were cut back, 2 bases at V and 4 bases at J, with 8 bases in the middle. Per the germline V gene, CDR1 is MNHEY and CDR2 is SVGAGI. CDR3 length: 14 residues. CDR3 coding DNA: TGTGCCAGCAGTTACGGACAGAGCACCGGGGAGCTGTTTTTT. This codes for CASSYGQSTGELFF.

This clonotype was recorded at least ten times. The CDR3 is CSVEDKDYEQYF. Here the CDR3 DNA reads TGCAGCGTTGAAGATAAAGACTACGAGCAGTACTTC. V gene TRBV29-1 combines with J gene TRBJ2-7; D is unresolved. V lost 0 bases, J lost 3 bases, and 6 bases lay in between. From germline, CDR1 is SQVTM and CDR2 ANQGSEA. CDR3 length: 12 residues.

This clonotype was seen ten or more times. The chain has TRBV29-1 and TRBJ2-6, with no clear D. The CDR3 loop spans 12 amino acids. V gave up 2 bases and J gave up 7 bases, with 6 bases separating them. The V gene's germline CDR1 is SQVTM and CDR2 ANQGSEA. The CDR3 reads CSVEPSANVLTF. The CDR3, as DNA: TGCAGCGTTGAACCGAGCGCCAACGTCCTGACTTTC.

The chain couples TRBV7-2 to TRBJ1-2, with D perhaps matching TRBD1 (6 bases). The CDR3 covers 16 residues. Trimming left V 6 bases short and J 6 bases short, with 23 bases between. Germline CDR1 is SGHTA and CDR2 is FQGNSA. The CDR3 region is CASSPDSGGWANGYTF. Written as DNA, the CDR3 is TGTGCCAGCAGTCCGGACAGCGGAGGTTGGGCTAATGGCTACACCTTC.

A remark on this clonotype: One junction end disagrees with the germline gene, perhaps due to a read error. The J gene is TRBJ2-1, the V gene TRBV7-8, with D possibly TRBD1 on 5 matching bases. Germline CDR1 SGHVS, CDR2 FQNEAQ. The CDR3 is 15 residues long. The CDR3 coding sequence is TGTGCCAGCAGTTTAGGTGGACAATGGGGCAATGAGCAGTTCTTC. Translating it yields CASSLGGQWGNEQFF. Supplemented by reference TRBV7-8 and TRBJ2-1, the full variable domain reads GAGVSQSPRYKVAKRGQDVALRCDPISGHVSLFWYQQALGQGPEFLTYFQNEAQLDKSGLPSDRFFAERPEGSVSTLKIQRTQQEDSAVYLCASSLGGQWGNEQFFGPGTRLTVL.

This clonotype has a count of ten or more. J is TRBJ2-1 and V is TRBV5-1, with TRBD1 identical over 7 bases. Germline loops: CDR1 SGHRS, CDR2 YFSETQ. The V and J ends lost 7 bases and 5 bases, in that order; junction bases with no gene match: 9. The CDR3 has 14 residues. CDR3 amino acids: CASRPGQTHNEQFF. CDR3 sequence (DNA): TGCGCCAGCCGGCCGGGACAGACCCACAATGAGCAGTTCTTC. Combining the CDR3 with reference TRBV5-1 and TRBJ2-1 gives the whole variable domain KAGVTQTPRYLIKTRGQQVTLSCSPISGHRSVSWYQQTPGQGLQFLFEYFSETQRNKGNFPGRFSGRQFSNSRSEMNVSTLELGDSALYLCASRPGQTHNEQFFGPGTRLTVL.

This clonotype was counted between two and nine times. This sequence joins TRBV2 and TRBJ2-3, with D perhaps matching TRBD2 (5 bases). Trimming removed 1 base from V and 4 bases from J, with 9 bases in between. Germline values: CDR1 SNHLY, CDR2 FYNNEI. This CDR3 has 14 residues. CDR3 residues: CASSEGGPADTQYF. CDR3 nucleotides: TGTGCCAGCAGTGAAGGAGGGCCAGCAGATACGCAGTATTTT.

This clonotype was picked up a small number of times. The J gene is TRBJ1-2, the V gene TRBV5-1, with D possibly matching TRBD1 (5 bases). From germline, CDR1 is SGHRS and CDR2 YFSETQ. The CDR3 has 13 residues. V was trimmed by 2 bases and J by 4 bases, leaving 9 bases between them. CDR3 coding DNA: TGCGCCAGCAGCTTAGGGGAGGTCTATGGCTACACCTTC. Residues: CASSLGEVYGYTF.

This clonotype was counted many times. J is TRBJ2-3 and V is TRBV20-1, with D perhaps matching TRBD2 (5 bases). Germline-derived CDR1 and CDR2 are DFQATT and SNEGSKA (reference sequence). The V end lost 1 base, the J end lost 6 bases, and 17 bases lay between the germline ends. There are 15 residues in the CDR3. The CDR3 region is CSARVPATWRDTQYF. The DNA for the CDR3 is TGCAGTGCTAGAGTTCCGGCAACTTGGAGGGATACGCAGTATTTT.